One and the same sample provided the 24 T cell receptor beta chains below, sequenced in a study of blood T cell repertoires in COVID-19. Produced via immunoSEQ multiplex PCR; TCRdb's table is partial and in-frame only. The table has roughly 190,000 clones, around 83% seen once. Sequencing was carried out using peripheral blood. All receptors derive from a man aged 45-60 years with active or convalescent COVID-19.

Comments on this clone: Mismatch with germline at one junction end may stem from a read error. The V gene is TRBV18, the J gene TRBJ2-3; the match to TRBD2 covers 9 bases. There are 15 residues in the CDR3. Germline CDR1 and CDR2: KGHSH and LQKENI. The CDR3 is CASSPRAGGKDAQYF. CDR3 coding DNA: TGTGCCAGCTCACCACGCGCGGGGGGGAAAGATGCGCAGTATTTT.

The chain recombines TRBV28 with TRBJ2-1; 8 positions agree with TRBD2. The CDR3 runs 17 residues. CDR1 is MDHEN and CDR2 is SYDVKM in the germline V gene. The V segment lost 5 bases and the J segment 3 bases; nucleotides outside the gene matches: 12. CDR3 loop: CASSVPLSGSLYNEQFF. The CDR3, as DNA: TGTGCCAGCAGTGTACCCCTCAGCGGGAGCCTCTACAATGAGCAGTTCTTC. Full variable domain (outside the CDR3, taken from reference TRBV28 and TRBJ2-1): DVKVTQSSRYLVKRTGEKVFLECVQDMDHENMFWYRQDPGLGLRLIYFSYDVKMKEKGDIPEGYSVSREKKERFSLILESASTNQTSMYLCASSVPLSGSLYNEQFFGPGTRLTVL.

The rearrangement joins TRBV19 to TRBJ1-2, with TRBD1 matching over 8 bases. Germline V CDR1 and CDR2: LNHDA, SQIVND (reference sequence). V shed 9 bases, J shed 8 bases, and the junction held 8 bases outside the gene matches. The CDR3 has 12 residues. In DNA, the CDR3 is TGTGCCAGCCAGGACAGGGTGGGCGGCTACACCTTC. This encodes CASQDRVGGYTF.

This chain connects TRBV5-1 to TRBJ1-5, with D unclear. This CDR3 region has 13 residues. Germline V CDR1 and CDR2: SGHRS, YFSETQ. The V and J ends lost 4 bases and 3 bases respectively, with 8 bases between them. This chain's CDR3 is CASSLDNNQPQHF. CDR3 coding DNA: TGCGCCAGCAGCCTCGACAACAATCAGCCCCAGCATTTT.

This rearrangement joins TRBV3-1 (or the pseudogene TRBV3-2) to TRBJ1-2; 7 nucleotides match TRBD1. The CDR3 loop spans 15 amino acids. Germline lookup yields CDR1 LGHDT and CDR2 YNNKEL (reference sequence). The J segment lost 7 bases and the V segment lost 0 bases, leaving 8 bases of the junction unmatched. In nucleotides, the CDR3 is TGTGCCAGCAGCCAAGAGGACAGGCTTCCCCCTGGCTACACCTTC. It specifies CASSQEDRLPPGYTF.

The chain carries TRBV10-1 and TRBJ2-7; D gene uncertain. This CDR3 has 13 amino acids. The germline gives CDR1 WNHNN, CDR2 SYGVQD (reference sequence). Trimming left V 0 bases short and J 7 bases short, with 10 bases between. The CDR3 loop reads CASSESGADEQYF. The CDR3 bases are TGCGCCAGCAGTGAGTCGGGTGCGGATGAGCAGTACTTC.

V usage is TRBV18 and J usage is TRBJ2-3, with 10 nucleotides matching TRBD2. This CDR3 has 14 amino acids. Unmatched junction bases numbered 8, after V lost 8 bases and J lost 6 bases. Germline V gene data show CDR1 as KGHSH and CDR2 as LQKENI. This CDR3 is CASRNSGRTDTQYF. CDR3 in DNA: TGTGCCAGCCGTAATAGCGGGAGGACGGATACGCAGTATTTT.

The chain carries TRBV2 and TRBJ2-5; 14 bases match TRBD2. Unmatched junction bases numbered 8, after V lost 3 bases and J lost 5 bases. This CDR3 contains 17 residues. Looked up from germline, CDR1 is SNHLY and CDR2 is FYNNEI. In DNA form, the CDR3 reads TGTGCCAGCAGTGATGCGGGGACTAGCGGGAGTGGCGAGACCCAGTACTTC. As protein: CASSDAGTSGSGETQYF.

The chain couples TRBV6-1 to TRBJ1-5; D is undetermined. The V end was cut by 3 bases, the J end by 0 bases, with 3 bases between. The CDR3 length is 13 residues. Germline V gene lookup returns CDR1 MNHNS and CDR2 SASEGT. The DNA for the CDR3 is TGTGCCAGCAGTGACAATAGCAATCAGCCCCAGCATTTT. Translation: CASSDNSNQPQHF.

This clone appeared once. V gene TRBV3-1 (or the pseudogene TRBV3-2) combines with J gene TRBJ1-4; 8 nucleotides match TRBD1. The CDR3 runs to 15 residues. The junction had 8 bases not matched to a gene; V was cut back by 4 bases and J by 7 bases. Germline V gives CDR1 LGHDT, CDR2 YNNKEL (reference sequence). The CDR3 DNA follows: TGTGCCAGCAGCCGGGGAGGACAGGGTGCTGAAAAACTGTTTTTT. Residues: CASSRGGQGAEKLFF.

A few counts support this clone. The chain has TRBV19 and TRBJ2-7; 10 bases line up with TRBD1. The germline V gene has CDR1 LNHDA and CDR2 SQIVND (reference sequence). The CDR3 covers 15 residues. Unmatched junction bases numbered 6, after V lost 3 bases and J lost 4 bases. The CDR3 loop is CASSIGGTGVYEQYF. CDR3 DNA: TGTGCCAGTAGTATTGGTGGGACAGGGGTTTACGAGCAGTACTTC.

In the case of this clone: An end of the junction does not agree with germline; a read error may underlie this. The chain recombines TRBV5-1 with TRBJ2-1; 9 bases are a match to TRBD2. From germline, CDR1 is SGHRS and CDR2 YFSETQ. The CDR3 extends over 15 amino acids. CDR3: CASSYGSAGGPKPLF. DNA of the CDR3: TGCGCCAGCAGCTACGGGTCAGCGGGGGGCCCCAAACCCCTCTTC.

This clone was seen only a few times. The chain has TRBV5-1 and TRBJ2-2, with 10 bases lining up with TRBD1. Germline V lookup: CDR1 SGHRS, CDR2 YFSETQ. The CDR3 spans 16 residues. The V segment lost 3 bases and the J segment 5 bases; nucleotides outside the gene matches: 7. The CDR3, as DNA: TGCGCCAGCAGCTCAAGTGACAGGGGGCCGACCGGGGAGCTGTTTTTT. Its protein product is CASSSSDRGPTGELFF. Full variable domain (outside the CDR3, taken from reference TRBV5-1 and TRBJ2-2): KAGVTQTPRYLIKTRGQQVTLSCSPISGHRSVSWYQQTPGQGLQFLFEYFSETQRNKGNFPGRFSGRQFSNSRSEMNVSTLELGDSALYLCASSSSDRGPTGELFFGEGSRLTVL.

This chain joins TRBV5-6 and TRBJ2-1, with 9 bases aligning to TRBD1. This CDR3 is built from 12 residues. Trimming cost V 5 bases and J 10 bases; bases outside gene matches: 4. Germline-derived CDR1 and CDR2 are SGHDT and YYEEEE. CDR3 in DNA: TGTGCCAGCAGTTGGACAGGGGAAGAGCAGTTCTTC. Translated, it gives CASSWTGEEQFF.

The chain combines TRBV13 with TRBJ2-7; TRBD1 is a possible D gene (5 bases). Trimming removed 5 bases from V and 9 bases from J, with 14 bases in between. The CDR3 has 12 residues. In germline, CDR1 is PRHDT, CDR2 FYEKMQ (reference sequence). The CDR3 DNA follows: TGTGCCAGCAGCACCACAGGTAACGGGCAGTACTTC. As protein: CASSTTGNGQYF. The full variable domain, rest sourced from reference TRBV13 and TRBJ2-7, is AAGVIQSPRHLIKEKRETATLKCYPIPRHDTVYWYQQGPGQDPQFLISFYEKMQSDKGSIPDRFSAQQFSDYHSELNMSSLELGDSALYFCASSTTGNGQYFGPGTRLTVT.

This chain uses TRBV10-1 with TRBJ1-5; no clear D gene. This CDR3 is 12 amino acids long. Germline CDR1 is WNHNN and CDR2 is SYGVQD (reference sequence). The V and J ends lost 0 bases and 10 bases respectively, with 7 bases between them. The CDR3 loop reads CASSESGGPQHF. CDR3 nucleotide sequence: TGCGCCAGCAGTGAGTCGGGAGGTCCCCAGCATTTT.

The gene calls are TRBV3-1 (or the pseudogene TRBV3-2) and TRBJ2-4; D perhaps matches TRBD2 (6 bases). V dropped 0 bases and J dropped 9 bases, with 18 bases sitting between them. The CDR3 runs to 16 residues. CDR1 and CDR2 (germline): LGHDT, YNNKEL (reference sequence). CDR3 amino acids: CASSQDLRPPGGIQYF. CDR3 DNA: TGTGCCAGCAGCCAAGATCTTCGGCCCCCCGGGGGCATTCAGTACTTC.

The CDR3 here is CSGSRGTEAFF. For the CDR3, the DNA is TGCAGCGGGAGCCGAGGCACTGAAGCTTTCTTT. The rearrangement links TRBV29-1 to TRBJ1-1; D gene ambiguous. CDR1 and CDR2 from the germline V gene are SQVTM and ANQGSEA. The CDR3 is 11 residues long. Between the trimmed V and J ends, which lost 7 bases and 4 bases, there was a span of 10 bases.

V is TRBV6-4 and J is TRBJ2-1; the match to TRBD2 covers 7 bases. Germline-derived CDR1 and CDR2 are MRHNA and SNTAGT. The CDR3 sequence is 16 residues long. V lost 3 bases, J lost 6 bases, and 11 bases stayed unmatched. CDR3 bases: TGTGCCAGCAGTGAATTGTGGGGACTATCTCCCAATGAGCAGTTCTTC. Its protein is CASSELWGLSPNEQFF.

The chain uses TRBV29-1 and TRBJ1-2; D might be TRBD1 (5 bases). The V gene lost 3 bases and the J gene lost 2 bases, with 7 bases spanning the gap. Germline V gene lookup returns CDR1 SQVTM and CDR2 ANQGSEA. CDR3 length: 12 residues. CDR3 amino acids: CSVDPGNYGYTF. In DNA form, the CDR3 reads TGCAGCGTTGATCCAGGGAACTATGGCTACACCTTC. The variable domain in full, with the rest retrieved from reference TRBV29-1 and TRBJ1-2, is SAVISQKPSRDICQRGTSLTIQCQVDSQVTMMFWYRQQPGQSLTLIATANQGSEATYESGFVIDKFPISRPNLTFSTLTVSNMSPEDSSIYLCSVDPGNYGYTFGSGTRLTVV.

The chain couples TRBV28 to TRBJ1-2, with TRBD1 as a possible D gene (6 bases). Trimming removed 5 bases at V and 7 bases at J, with 11 bases between. CDR1 is MDHEN, CDR2 SYDVKM, per germline. CDR3 length equals 12 residues. The DNA for the CDR3 is TGTGCCAGCAGTCGGGACAAGGGTGGCTACACCTTC. Its translation: CASSRDKGGYTF.

The chain links TRBV7-8 to TRBJ2-2; 11 bases map to TRBD2. Germline V gene lookup returns CDR1 SGHVS and CDR2 FQNEAQ. The junction had 3 bases not matched to a gene; V was cut back by 6 bases and J by 0 bases. The CDR3 contains 16 residues. CDR3 sequence (DNA): TGTGCCAGCAGGGTTAGCGGGGGGGCGAACACCGGGGAGCTGTTTTTT. It specifies CASRVSGGANTGELFF.

J is TRBJ2-7 and V is TRBV5-1, with a weak D call TRBD1 (5 bases). The length of the CDR3 is 15 residues. V shed 0 bases and J shed 5 bases, with 15 bases lying between them. Germline CDR1 and CDR2: SGHRS and YFSETQ. DNA for the CDR3: TGCGCCAGCAGCTTGGGTGCCCCAGGGTCCCACGAGCAGTACTTC. Encoded protein: CASSLGAPGSHEQYF.

V usage is TRBV4-3 and J usage is TRBJ1-6, with D perhaps TRBD1 (5 bases). Between the trimmed V and J ends, which lost 1 base and 10 bases, there was a span of 17 bases. The CDR3 spans 16 residues. Germline assignment: CDR1 LGHNA and CDR2 YSLEER. The CDR3 reads CASSQVVGGVGSPLHF. CDR3 DNA sequence: TGCGCCAGCAGCCAAGTAGTTGGAGGGGTTGGGTCACCCCTCCACTTT.